The 21 T cell receptor beta chains in this list originate from one sample, sequenced in a study of blood T cell repertoires in COVID-19. This table comes from immunoSEQ multiplex PCR, and its TCRdb copy is limited to in-frame clones, with some not included. The data hold some 290,000 clones, with about nine tenths observed a single time. The material sequenced was peripheral blood. These receptors all come from a woman in her thirties with COVID-19, enrolled during active disease.

As for this clone: One end of the junction varies from germline; a read error may be responsible. The chain links TRBV3-1 (or the pseudogene TRBV3-2) to TRBJ2-7; D is unresolved. Looked up from germline, CDR1 is LGHDT and CDR2 is YNNKEL (reference sequence). CDR3 size: 15 residues. CDR3 DNA sequence: TGTGCCAGCAGACAAGAGTCCCTCGGCTCCTACGAGCAGTACTTC. Translating gives CASRQESLGSYEQYF.

The V and J genes are TRBV6-6 and TRBJ2-1; the D gene is possibly TRBD2 (6 bases). In germline, CDR1 is MNHNY, CDR2 SVGAGI (reference sequence). The CDR3 consists of 14 residues. The V and J ends lost 5 bases and 4 bases respectively, with 12 bases between them. CDR3 sequence: CASSLRGSYNEQFF. Written as DNA, the CDR3 is TGTGCCAGCAGTCTCCGGGGGTCGTACAATGAGCAGTTCTTC.

The rearrangement joins TRBV5-6 to TRBJ2-6, with 8 bases identical to TRBD1. V gave up 0 bases and J gave up 4 bases; unmatched junction bases: 9. The germline V gene has CDR1 SGHDT and CDR2 YYEEEE. The CDR3 contains 18 residues. The CDR3 sequence: CASSLALGTGGGANVLTF. CDR3 DNA sequence: TGTGCCAGCAGCTTGGCCCTCGGGACAGGCGGCGGGGCCAACGTCCTGACTTTC.

J is TRBJ2-5 and V is TRBV6-1, with no clear D. The CDR3 covers 15 residues. V was pared by 3 bases and J by 4 bases, with 15 bases between. Germline V gene data show CDR1 as MNHNS and CDR2 as SASEGT. This chain's CDR3 is CASSERSPPGETQYF. The CDR3 bases are TGTGCCAGCAGTGAGAGGTCGCCCCCGGGAGAGACCCAGTACTTC.

CDR3 amino acids: CAISETYPGANNSPLHF. The CDR3 coding sequence is TGTGCCATCAGTGAGACATACCCGGGAGCCAATAATTCACCCCTCCACTTT. V gene TRBV10-3 combines with J gene TRBJ1-6; D gene ambiguous. Germline assignment: CDR1 ENHRY and CDR2 SYGVKD. This CDR3 is 17 amino acids long. Trimming removed 2 bases from V and 5 bases from J, with 16 bases in between.

This clone was detected only once. The rearrangement links TRBV2 to TRBJ2-1; 11 positions match TRBD2. This CDR3 region has 15 residues. V trimming: 7 bases; J trimming: 4 bases; junction bases outside the gene matches: 6. The V gene's germline CDR1 is SNHLY and CDR2 FYNNEI. The CDR3 DNA is TGTGCCAGCACCCCGGGACTAGCGGAGTACAATGAGCAGTTCTTC. Amino acids: CASTPGLAEYNEQFF. The full variable domain, with the rest looked up from reference TRBV2 and TRBJ2-1, is EPEVTQTPSHQVTQMGQEVILRCVPISNHLYFYWYRQILGQKVEFLVSFYNNEISEKSEIFDDQFSVERPDGSNFTLKIRSTKLEDSAMYFCASTPGLAEYNEQFFGPGTRLTVL.

The CDR3 loop is CASGLAGDTGELFF. CDR3 nucleotide sequence: TGTGCCAGTGGACTAGCGGGAGACACCGGGGAGCTGTTTTTT. The J gene is TRBJ2-2, the V gene TRBV19; 13 positions agree with TRBD2. Germline V gives CDR1 LNHDA, CDR2 SQIVND (reference sequence). V gave up 8 bases and J gave up 3 bases; unmatched junction bases: 0. The CDR3 length is 14 residues.

The chain carries TRBV7-9 and TRBJ2-3; 8 nucleotides line up with TRBD1. There are 14 residues in the CDR3. V lost 4 bases and J lost 7; bases outside the gene matches: 7. From germline, CDR1 is SEHNR and CDR2 FQNEAQ (reference sequence). The CDR3 nucleotides read TGTGCCAGCAGCTCCCGGGACAGGCCGAATACGCAGTATTTT. Its translation is CASSSRDRPNTQYF. Supplemented by reference TRBV7-9 and TRBJ2-3, the full variable domain reads DTGVSQNPRHKITKRGQNVTFRCDPISEHNRLYWYRQTLGQGPEFLTYFQNEAQLEKSRLLSDRFSAERPKGSFSTLEIQRTEQGDSAMYLCASSSRDRPNTQYFGPGTRLTVL.

V is TRBV9 and J is TRBJ2-1; D ambiguous. V lost 0 bases, J lost 2 bases, and 9 bases lay in between. Germline V gives CDR1 SGDLS, CDR2 YYNGEE. The CDR3 is 15 residues long. CDR3 DNA: TGTGCCAGCAGCGTAGGGCTAGATGCCTACAATGAGCAGTTCTTC. This sequence encodes CASSVGLDAYNEQFF.

The chain uses TRBV28 and TRBJ2-1; tentative D call: TRBD1 (5 bases). Germline lookup yields CDR1 MDHEN and CDR2 SYDVKM. The CDR3 spans 17 residues. Trimming took 0 bases from V and 1 from J, leaving 13 bases between them. CDR3 in DNA: TGTGCCAGCAGTTTATGGGACACCTCCTTTTCCTACAATGAGCAGTTCTTC. Translation gives CASSLWDTSFSYNEQFF.

The chain combines TRBV3-1 (or the pseudogene TRBV3-2) with TRBJ1-1; D unresolved. Trimming stripped 4 bases from V and 1 base from J, with 10 bases between. There are 14 residues in the CDR3. Germline V gene sequence: CDR1 LGHDT, CDR2 YNNKEL (reference sequence). The CDR3 region is CASSPREGNTEAFF. In DNA form, the CDR3 reads TGTGCCAGCAGCCCCCGGGAGGGGAACACTGAAGCTTTCTTT.

The chain carries TRBV3-1 (or the pseudogene TRBV3-2) and TRBJ2-6, with a tentative D call TRBD2 (6 bases). CDR3 length: 17 amino acids. Trimming stripped 4 bases from V and 1 base from J, with 14 bases between. Germline loops: CDR1 LGHDT, CDR2 YNNKEL (reference sequence). The DNA of the CDR3 is TGTGCCAGCAGCCCAGAGGCGGGGAGATCTGGGGCCAACGTCCTGACTTTC. Amino acid sequence: CASSPEAGRSGANVLTF.

The chain uses TRBV3-1 (or the pseudogene TRBV3-2) and TRBJ1-5, with D unresolved. Trimming removed 1 base from V and 7 bases from J, with 17 bases in between. The CDR3 length is 16 residues. The germline V gene has CDR1 LGHDT and CDR2 YNNKEL (reference sequence). The CDR3 here is CASSQGLGGRHQPQHF. In DNA, the CDR3 is TGTGCCAGCAGCCAAGGGTTAGGAGGGAGGCACCAGCCCCAGCATTTT.

V usage is TRBV4-1 and J usage is TRBJ1-1; D is ambiguous. Trimming shortened V by 0 bases and J by 0 bases, and 11 bases separated the two germline ends. The CDR3 totals 16 residues. Germline V gene sequence: CDR1 MGHRA, CDR2 YSYEKL. The CDR3 loop reads CASSQDLRALNTEAFF. Written as DNA, the CDR3 is TGCGCCAGCAGCCAAGATCTGAGGGCCTTGAACACTGAAGCTTTCTTT.

V gene TRBV28 combines with J gene TRBJ1-2, with 11 bases fitting TRBD1. From germline, CDR1 is MDHEN and CDR2 SYDVKM. The CDR3 is 16 residues long. The J segment lost 3 bases and the V segment lost 2 bases, leaving 5 bases of the junction unmatched. Written as DNA, the CDR3 is TGTGCCAGCAGTTTAGGTGGACAGGGGGCGTACTATGGCTACACCTTC. The encoded protein is CASSLGGQGAYYGYTF.

Note on this clone: The same CDR3 also results from other DNA sequences found in this sample. V is TRBV2 and J is TRBJ1-5; D not resolved. CDR1 is SNHLY and CDR2 is FYNNEI in the germline V gene. The CDR3 runs to 14 residues. V dropped 2 bases and J dropped 0 bases, with 5 bases sitting between them. The CDR3 loop reads CASSEPGSNQPQHF. CDR3 DNA: TGTGCCAGCAGTGAACCCGGTAGCAATCAGCCCCAGCATTTT. The complete variable domain, with remaining parts taken from reference TRBV2 and TRBJ1-5, reads EPEVTQTPSHQVTQMGQEVILRCVPISNHLYFYWYRQILGQKVEFLVSFYNNEISEKSEIFDDQFSVERPDGSNFTLKIRSTKLEDSAMYFCASSEPGSNQPQHFGDGTRLSIL.

This chain links TRBV28 with TRBJ2-1, with D maybe TRBD2 (6 bases). Germline-derived CDR1 and CDR2 are MDHEN and SYDVKM. This CDR3 is built from 16 residues. V was cut by 4 bases and J by 2 bases, with 15 bases left in between. This CDR3 is CASSSLGLTTYNEQFF. As DNA, the CDR3 is TGTGCCAGCAGTTCCCTTGGACTAACGACCTACAATGAGCAGTTCTTC.

The chain combines TRBV3-1 (or the pseudogene TRBV3-2) with TRBJ1-1; no firm D call. Trimming took 4 bases from V and 3 from J, leaving 6 bases between them. Looked up from germline, CDR1 is LGHDT and CDR2 is YNNKEL (reference sequence). CDR3 length equals 12 residues. The CDR3 sequence: CASSPADTEAFF. The CDR3 DNA sequence: TGTGCCAGCAGCCCGGCGGACACTGAAGCTTTCTTT.

The chain is built from TRBV7-9 and TRBJ2-3; the match to TRBD2 covers 7 bases. Germline CDR1 reads SEHNR; CDR2 reads FQNEAQ (reference sequence). This CDR3 comprises 16 residues. The V gene end was trimmed by 2 bases and the J gene end by 3 bases; junction bases not matched to a gene: 8. The CDR3 region has the DNA TGTGCCAGCAGCTTATCCGCGGCGGGAGCTACAGATACGCAGTATTTT. Translation gives CASSLSAAGATDTQYF.

CDR3 sequence: CASSLVRGRNEQYF. The CDR3 DNA follows: TGTGCCAGCAGCTTAGTCAGGGGCAGGAACGAGCAGTACTTC. The rearrangement uses TRBV11-2 and TRBJ2-7, with D possibly matching TRBD1 (6 bases). This CDR3 has 14 residues. Trimming removed 1 base at V and 5 bases at J, with 12 bases between. Germline loops: CDR1 SGHAT, CDR2 FQNNGV.

The chain has TRBV30 and TRBJ2-7; 10 nucleotides match TRBD1. Germline values: CDR1 GTSNPN, CDR2 SVGIG (reference sequence). This CDR3 is 14 amino acids long. The J segment lost 4 bases and the V segment lost 2 bases, leaving 5 bases of the junction unmatched. CDR3 sequence: CAWSRTGGAYEQYF. CDR3 sequence (DNA): TGTGCCTGGAGTAGGACAGGGGGGGCATACGAGCAGTACTTC.